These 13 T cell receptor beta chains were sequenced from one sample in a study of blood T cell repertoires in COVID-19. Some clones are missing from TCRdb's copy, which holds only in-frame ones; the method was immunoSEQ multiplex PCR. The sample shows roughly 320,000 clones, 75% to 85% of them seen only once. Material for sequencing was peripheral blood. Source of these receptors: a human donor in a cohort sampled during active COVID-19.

The CDR3 DNA sequence: TGTGCCACCAGCCGCAGACAGAATAGAAATGAAAAACTGTTTTTT. The encoded protein is CATSRRQNRNEKLFF. The genes are TRBV15 and TRBJ1-4; possibly TRBD1 for D (5 bases). Trimming took 5 bases from V and 5 from J, leaving 15 bases between them. Germline V lookup: CDR1 LNHNV, CDR2 YYDKDF (reference sequence). The CDR3 loop spans 15 amino acids.

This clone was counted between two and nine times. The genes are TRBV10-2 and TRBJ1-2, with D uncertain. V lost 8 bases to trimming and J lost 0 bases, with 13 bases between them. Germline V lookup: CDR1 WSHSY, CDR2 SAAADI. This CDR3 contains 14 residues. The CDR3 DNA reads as TGCGCCAGCGGTCACGGAGGTTCTAACTATGGCTACACCTTC. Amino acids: CASGHGGSNYGYTF.

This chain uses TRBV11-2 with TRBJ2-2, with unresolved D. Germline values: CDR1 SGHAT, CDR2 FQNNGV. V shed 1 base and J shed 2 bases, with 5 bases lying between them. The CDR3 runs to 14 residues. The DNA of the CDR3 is TGTGCCAGCAGCTTAGGCGGAAACACCGGGGAGCTGTTTTTT. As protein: CASSLGGNTGELFF.

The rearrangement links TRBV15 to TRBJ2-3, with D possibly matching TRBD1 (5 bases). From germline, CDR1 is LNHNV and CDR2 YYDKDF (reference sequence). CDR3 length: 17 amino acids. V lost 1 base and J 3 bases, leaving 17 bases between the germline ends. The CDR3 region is CATSRVSATELTDTQYF. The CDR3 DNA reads TGTGCCACCAGCAGAGTTTCCGCGACAGAACTTACAGATACGCAGTATTTT.

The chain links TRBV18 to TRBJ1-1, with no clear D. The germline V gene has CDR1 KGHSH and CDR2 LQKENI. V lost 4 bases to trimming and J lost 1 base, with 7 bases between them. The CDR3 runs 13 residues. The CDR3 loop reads CASSRNRNTEAFF. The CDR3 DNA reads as TGTGCCAGCTCACGGAACAGGAACACTGAAGCTTTCTTT.

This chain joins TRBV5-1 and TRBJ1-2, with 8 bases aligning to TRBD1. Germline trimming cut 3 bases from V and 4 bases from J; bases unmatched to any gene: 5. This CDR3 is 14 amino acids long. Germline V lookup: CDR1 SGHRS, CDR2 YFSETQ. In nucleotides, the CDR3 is TGCGCCAGCAGCTCGACAGGGGCCGGCTATGGCTACACCTTC. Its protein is CASSSTGAGYGYTF.

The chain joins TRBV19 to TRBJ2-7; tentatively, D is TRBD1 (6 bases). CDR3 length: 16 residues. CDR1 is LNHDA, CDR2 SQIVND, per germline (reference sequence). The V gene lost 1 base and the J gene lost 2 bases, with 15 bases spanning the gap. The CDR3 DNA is TGTGCCAGTAGTATAGTCCCCAGGGGAAGAGCCTACGAGCAGTACTTC. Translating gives CASSIVPRGRAYEQYF.

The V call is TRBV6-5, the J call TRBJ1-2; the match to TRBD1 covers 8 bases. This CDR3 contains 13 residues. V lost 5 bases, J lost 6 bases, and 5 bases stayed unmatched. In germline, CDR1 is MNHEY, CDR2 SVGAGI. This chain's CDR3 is CASSRDRFNGYTF. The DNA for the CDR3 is TGTGCCAGCAGTAGGGACAGGTTTAATGGCTACACCTTC.

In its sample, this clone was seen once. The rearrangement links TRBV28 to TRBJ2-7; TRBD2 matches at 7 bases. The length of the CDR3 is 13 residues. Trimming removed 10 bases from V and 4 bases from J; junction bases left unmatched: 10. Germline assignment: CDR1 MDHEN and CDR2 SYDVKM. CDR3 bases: TGTGCCACCGAGCGGGGATACCTATACGAGCAGTACTTC. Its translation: CATERGYLYEQYF.

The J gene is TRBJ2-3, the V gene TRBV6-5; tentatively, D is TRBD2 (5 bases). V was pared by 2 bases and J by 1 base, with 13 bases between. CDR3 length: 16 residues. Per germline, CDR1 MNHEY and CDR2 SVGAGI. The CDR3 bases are TGTGCCAGCAGTTACGGAGGAGTTAGGGGCACAGATACGCAGTATTTT. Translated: CASSYGGVRGTDTQYF.

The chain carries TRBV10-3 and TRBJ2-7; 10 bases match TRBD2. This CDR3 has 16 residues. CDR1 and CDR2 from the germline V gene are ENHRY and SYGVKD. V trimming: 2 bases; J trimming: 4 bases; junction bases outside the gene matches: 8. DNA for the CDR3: TGTGCCATCAGTGAGACGGGGACTAGCGAATTTTACGAGCAGTACTTC. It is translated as CAISETGTSEFYEQYF.

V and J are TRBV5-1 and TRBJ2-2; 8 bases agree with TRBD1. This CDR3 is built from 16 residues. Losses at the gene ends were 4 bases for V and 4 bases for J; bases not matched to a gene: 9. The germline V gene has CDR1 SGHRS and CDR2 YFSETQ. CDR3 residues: CASSRTGITTTGELFF. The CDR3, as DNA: TGCGCCAGCAGCCGGACAGGGATAACCACCACCGGGGAGCTGTTTTTT.

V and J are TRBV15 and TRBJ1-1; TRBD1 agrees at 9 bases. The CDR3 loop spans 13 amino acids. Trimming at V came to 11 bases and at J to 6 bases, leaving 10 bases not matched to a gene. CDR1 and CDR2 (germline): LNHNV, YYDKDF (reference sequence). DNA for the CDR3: TGTGCCTCTCGGACAGGGGTAGGGGCTGAAGCTTTCTTT. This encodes CASRTGVGAEAFF.